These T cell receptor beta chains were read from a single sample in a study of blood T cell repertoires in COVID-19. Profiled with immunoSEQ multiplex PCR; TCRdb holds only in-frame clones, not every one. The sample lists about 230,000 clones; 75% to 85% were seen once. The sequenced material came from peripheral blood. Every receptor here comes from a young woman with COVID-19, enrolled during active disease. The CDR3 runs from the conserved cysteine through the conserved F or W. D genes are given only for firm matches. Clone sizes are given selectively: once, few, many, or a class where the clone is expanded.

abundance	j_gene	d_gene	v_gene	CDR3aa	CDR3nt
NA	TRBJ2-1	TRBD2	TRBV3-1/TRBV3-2	CASSPSGSSYNEQFF	TGTGCCAGCAGCCCTAGCGGGTCCTCCTACAATGAGCAGTTCTTC
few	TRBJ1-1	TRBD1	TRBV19	CASSWTGTTEAFF	TGTGCCAGTAGTTGGACAGGGACCACTGAAGCTTTCTTT
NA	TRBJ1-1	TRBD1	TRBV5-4	CAGGQDHTEAFF	TGTGCCGGCGGACAGGATCACACTGAAGCTTTCTTT
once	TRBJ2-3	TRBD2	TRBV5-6	CASSSSTSGVILDTQYF	TGTGCCAGCAGCTCTTCGACTAGCGGGGTAATTTTAGATACGCAGTATTTT
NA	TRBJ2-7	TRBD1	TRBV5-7	CASSLTRDRADEQYF	TGTGCCAGCAGCTTAACCCGGGACAGGGCCGACGAGCAGTACTTC
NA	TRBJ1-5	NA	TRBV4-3	CASSQDLGLGQPQHF	TGCGCCAGCAGCCAAGATTTGGGGCTTGGACAGCCCCAGCATTTT
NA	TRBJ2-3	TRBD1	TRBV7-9	CASSASGGTDTQYF	TGTGCCAGCAGTGCATCAGGGGGAACAGATACGCAGTATTTT
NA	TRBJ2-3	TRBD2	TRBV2	CATQSPGTSGSTQYF	TGTGCCACCCAAAGTCCGGGGACTAGCGGGAGCACGCAGTATTTT
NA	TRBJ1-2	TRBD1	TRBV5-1	CASRADRGDGYTF	TGCGCCAGCAGAGCTGACAGGGGCGATGGCTACACCTTC
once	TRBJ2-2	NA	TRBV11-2	CASSPPRGAENTGELFF	TGTGCCAGCAGCCCTCCCCGTGGGGCGGAGAACACCGGGGAGCTGTTTTTT
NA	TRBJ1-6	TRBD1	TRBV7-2	CASSFPGGNSPLHF	TGTGCCAGCAGCTTTCCAGGGGGTAATTCACCCCTCCACTTT
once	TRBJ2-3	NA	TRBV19	CASTEVAATTDTQYF	TGTGCCAGTACCGAGGTGGCGGCTACCACAGATACGCAGTATTTT
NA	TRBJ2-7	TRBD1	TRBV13	CASSSGTGGAYLEQYF	TGTGCCAGCAGCTCCGGGACAGGGGGCGCGTATCTCGAGCAGTACTTC
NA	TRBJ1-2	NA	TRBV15	CATSVRAGYGYTF	TGTGCCACCAGCGTCAGGGCTGGCTATGGCTACACCTTC
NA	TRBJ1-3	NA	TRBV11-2	CASSFLQGTGNTIYF	TGTGCCAGCAGCTTTCTGCAGGGAACTGGAAACACCATATATTTT
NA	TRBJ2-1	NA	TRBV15	CATSRGGVNNEQFF	TGTGCCACCAGCAGAGGGGGAGTGAACAATGAGCAGTTCTTC
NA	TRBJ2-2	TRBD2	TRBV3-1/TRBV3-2	CASSQEGLAGKNTGELFF	TGTGCCAGCAGCCAAGAGGGACTAGCGGGGAAGAACACCGGGGAGCTGTTTTTT
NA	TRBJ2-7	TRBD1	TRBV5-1	CASSLTGTGHEQYF	TGCGCCAGCAGCTTAACCGGGACAGGGCACGAGCAGTACTTC
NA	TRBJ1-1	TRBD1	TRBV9	CASSGRQPTGRSTEAFF	TGTGCCAGCAGCGGACGCCAACCGACAGGGAGGTCGACTGAAGCTTTCTTT
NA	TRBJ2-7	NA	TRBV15	CATSTRDTFYEQYF	TGTGCCACCAGCACCCGGGACACCTTCTACGAGCAGTACTTC
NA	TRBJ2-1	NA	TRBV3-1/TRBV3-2	CASSQVGASSDEQFF	TGTGCCAGCAGCCAAGTGGGAGCGTCCTCGGATGAGCAGTTCTTC
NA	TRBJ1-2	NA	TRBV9	CASSVARNGVNYGYTF	TGTGCCAGCAGCGTAGCTCGGAACGGGGTTAACTATGGCTACACCTTC
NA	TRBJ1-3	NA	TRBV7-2	CASSSGGTGNTIYF	TGTGCCAGCAGCTCCGGGGGAACTGGAAACACCATATATTTT
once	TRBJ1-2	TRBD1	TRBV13	CASNPGVVQGQGNSYTF	TGTGCCAGCAACCCGGGCGTGGTCCAAGGACAGGGTAACAGCTACACCTTC
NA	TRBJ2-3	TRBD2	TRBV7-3	CASSLKHGLAGGGGTQYF	TGTGCCAGCAGCCTCAAGCACGGACTAGCGGGAGGAGGAGGTACGCAGTATTTT
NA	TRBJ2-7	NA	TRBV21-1	CASSFGTSGRTYEQYF	TGTGCCAGCAGCTTCGGGACTAGCGGGAGGACCTACGAGCAGTACTTC
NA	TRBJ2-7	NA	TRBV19	CASSQRRGTYEQYF	TGTGCCAGTAGTCAACGCAGGGGAACCTACGAGCAGTACTTC
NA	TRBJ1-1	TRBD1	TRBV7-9	CASSFPDRGQPEAFF	TGTGCCAGCAGCTTCCCGGACAGGGGGCAACCTGAAGCTTTCTTT
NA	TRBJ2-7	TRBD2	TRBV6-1	CASSEPTSGLYEQYF	TGTGCCAGCAGTGAACCCACTAGCGGACTCTACGAGCAGTACTTC
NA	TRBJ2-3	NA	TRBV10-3	CAISFGPDSMATDTQYF	TGTGCCATCAGCTTCGGGCCGGACTCTATGGCGACAGATACGCAGTATTTT
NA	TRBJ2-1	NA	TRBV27	CASSPLRVEGYNEQFF	TGTGCCAGCAGTCCCCTACGCGTGGAGGGCTACAATGAGCAGTTCTTC
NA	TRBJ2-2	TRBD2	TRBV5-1	CASSGTSGSLDTGELFF	TGCGCCAGCAGCGGGACTAGCGGGAGTTTGGACACCGGGGAGCTGTTTTTT
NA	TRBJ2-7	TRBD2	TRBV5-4	CASSPRTSYEQYF	TGTGCCAGCAGCCCCCGGACTAGCTACGAGCAGTACTTC
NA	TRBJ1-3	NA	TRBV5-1	CASSPTITGSGNTIYF	TGCGCCAGCAGCCCTACCATCACAGGGTCTGGAAACACCATATATTTT
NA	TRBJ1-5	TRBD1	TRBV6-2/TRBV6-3	CASSLQGAGNQPQHF	TGTGCCAGCAGTCTACAGGGGGCTGGTAATCAGCCCCAGCATTTT